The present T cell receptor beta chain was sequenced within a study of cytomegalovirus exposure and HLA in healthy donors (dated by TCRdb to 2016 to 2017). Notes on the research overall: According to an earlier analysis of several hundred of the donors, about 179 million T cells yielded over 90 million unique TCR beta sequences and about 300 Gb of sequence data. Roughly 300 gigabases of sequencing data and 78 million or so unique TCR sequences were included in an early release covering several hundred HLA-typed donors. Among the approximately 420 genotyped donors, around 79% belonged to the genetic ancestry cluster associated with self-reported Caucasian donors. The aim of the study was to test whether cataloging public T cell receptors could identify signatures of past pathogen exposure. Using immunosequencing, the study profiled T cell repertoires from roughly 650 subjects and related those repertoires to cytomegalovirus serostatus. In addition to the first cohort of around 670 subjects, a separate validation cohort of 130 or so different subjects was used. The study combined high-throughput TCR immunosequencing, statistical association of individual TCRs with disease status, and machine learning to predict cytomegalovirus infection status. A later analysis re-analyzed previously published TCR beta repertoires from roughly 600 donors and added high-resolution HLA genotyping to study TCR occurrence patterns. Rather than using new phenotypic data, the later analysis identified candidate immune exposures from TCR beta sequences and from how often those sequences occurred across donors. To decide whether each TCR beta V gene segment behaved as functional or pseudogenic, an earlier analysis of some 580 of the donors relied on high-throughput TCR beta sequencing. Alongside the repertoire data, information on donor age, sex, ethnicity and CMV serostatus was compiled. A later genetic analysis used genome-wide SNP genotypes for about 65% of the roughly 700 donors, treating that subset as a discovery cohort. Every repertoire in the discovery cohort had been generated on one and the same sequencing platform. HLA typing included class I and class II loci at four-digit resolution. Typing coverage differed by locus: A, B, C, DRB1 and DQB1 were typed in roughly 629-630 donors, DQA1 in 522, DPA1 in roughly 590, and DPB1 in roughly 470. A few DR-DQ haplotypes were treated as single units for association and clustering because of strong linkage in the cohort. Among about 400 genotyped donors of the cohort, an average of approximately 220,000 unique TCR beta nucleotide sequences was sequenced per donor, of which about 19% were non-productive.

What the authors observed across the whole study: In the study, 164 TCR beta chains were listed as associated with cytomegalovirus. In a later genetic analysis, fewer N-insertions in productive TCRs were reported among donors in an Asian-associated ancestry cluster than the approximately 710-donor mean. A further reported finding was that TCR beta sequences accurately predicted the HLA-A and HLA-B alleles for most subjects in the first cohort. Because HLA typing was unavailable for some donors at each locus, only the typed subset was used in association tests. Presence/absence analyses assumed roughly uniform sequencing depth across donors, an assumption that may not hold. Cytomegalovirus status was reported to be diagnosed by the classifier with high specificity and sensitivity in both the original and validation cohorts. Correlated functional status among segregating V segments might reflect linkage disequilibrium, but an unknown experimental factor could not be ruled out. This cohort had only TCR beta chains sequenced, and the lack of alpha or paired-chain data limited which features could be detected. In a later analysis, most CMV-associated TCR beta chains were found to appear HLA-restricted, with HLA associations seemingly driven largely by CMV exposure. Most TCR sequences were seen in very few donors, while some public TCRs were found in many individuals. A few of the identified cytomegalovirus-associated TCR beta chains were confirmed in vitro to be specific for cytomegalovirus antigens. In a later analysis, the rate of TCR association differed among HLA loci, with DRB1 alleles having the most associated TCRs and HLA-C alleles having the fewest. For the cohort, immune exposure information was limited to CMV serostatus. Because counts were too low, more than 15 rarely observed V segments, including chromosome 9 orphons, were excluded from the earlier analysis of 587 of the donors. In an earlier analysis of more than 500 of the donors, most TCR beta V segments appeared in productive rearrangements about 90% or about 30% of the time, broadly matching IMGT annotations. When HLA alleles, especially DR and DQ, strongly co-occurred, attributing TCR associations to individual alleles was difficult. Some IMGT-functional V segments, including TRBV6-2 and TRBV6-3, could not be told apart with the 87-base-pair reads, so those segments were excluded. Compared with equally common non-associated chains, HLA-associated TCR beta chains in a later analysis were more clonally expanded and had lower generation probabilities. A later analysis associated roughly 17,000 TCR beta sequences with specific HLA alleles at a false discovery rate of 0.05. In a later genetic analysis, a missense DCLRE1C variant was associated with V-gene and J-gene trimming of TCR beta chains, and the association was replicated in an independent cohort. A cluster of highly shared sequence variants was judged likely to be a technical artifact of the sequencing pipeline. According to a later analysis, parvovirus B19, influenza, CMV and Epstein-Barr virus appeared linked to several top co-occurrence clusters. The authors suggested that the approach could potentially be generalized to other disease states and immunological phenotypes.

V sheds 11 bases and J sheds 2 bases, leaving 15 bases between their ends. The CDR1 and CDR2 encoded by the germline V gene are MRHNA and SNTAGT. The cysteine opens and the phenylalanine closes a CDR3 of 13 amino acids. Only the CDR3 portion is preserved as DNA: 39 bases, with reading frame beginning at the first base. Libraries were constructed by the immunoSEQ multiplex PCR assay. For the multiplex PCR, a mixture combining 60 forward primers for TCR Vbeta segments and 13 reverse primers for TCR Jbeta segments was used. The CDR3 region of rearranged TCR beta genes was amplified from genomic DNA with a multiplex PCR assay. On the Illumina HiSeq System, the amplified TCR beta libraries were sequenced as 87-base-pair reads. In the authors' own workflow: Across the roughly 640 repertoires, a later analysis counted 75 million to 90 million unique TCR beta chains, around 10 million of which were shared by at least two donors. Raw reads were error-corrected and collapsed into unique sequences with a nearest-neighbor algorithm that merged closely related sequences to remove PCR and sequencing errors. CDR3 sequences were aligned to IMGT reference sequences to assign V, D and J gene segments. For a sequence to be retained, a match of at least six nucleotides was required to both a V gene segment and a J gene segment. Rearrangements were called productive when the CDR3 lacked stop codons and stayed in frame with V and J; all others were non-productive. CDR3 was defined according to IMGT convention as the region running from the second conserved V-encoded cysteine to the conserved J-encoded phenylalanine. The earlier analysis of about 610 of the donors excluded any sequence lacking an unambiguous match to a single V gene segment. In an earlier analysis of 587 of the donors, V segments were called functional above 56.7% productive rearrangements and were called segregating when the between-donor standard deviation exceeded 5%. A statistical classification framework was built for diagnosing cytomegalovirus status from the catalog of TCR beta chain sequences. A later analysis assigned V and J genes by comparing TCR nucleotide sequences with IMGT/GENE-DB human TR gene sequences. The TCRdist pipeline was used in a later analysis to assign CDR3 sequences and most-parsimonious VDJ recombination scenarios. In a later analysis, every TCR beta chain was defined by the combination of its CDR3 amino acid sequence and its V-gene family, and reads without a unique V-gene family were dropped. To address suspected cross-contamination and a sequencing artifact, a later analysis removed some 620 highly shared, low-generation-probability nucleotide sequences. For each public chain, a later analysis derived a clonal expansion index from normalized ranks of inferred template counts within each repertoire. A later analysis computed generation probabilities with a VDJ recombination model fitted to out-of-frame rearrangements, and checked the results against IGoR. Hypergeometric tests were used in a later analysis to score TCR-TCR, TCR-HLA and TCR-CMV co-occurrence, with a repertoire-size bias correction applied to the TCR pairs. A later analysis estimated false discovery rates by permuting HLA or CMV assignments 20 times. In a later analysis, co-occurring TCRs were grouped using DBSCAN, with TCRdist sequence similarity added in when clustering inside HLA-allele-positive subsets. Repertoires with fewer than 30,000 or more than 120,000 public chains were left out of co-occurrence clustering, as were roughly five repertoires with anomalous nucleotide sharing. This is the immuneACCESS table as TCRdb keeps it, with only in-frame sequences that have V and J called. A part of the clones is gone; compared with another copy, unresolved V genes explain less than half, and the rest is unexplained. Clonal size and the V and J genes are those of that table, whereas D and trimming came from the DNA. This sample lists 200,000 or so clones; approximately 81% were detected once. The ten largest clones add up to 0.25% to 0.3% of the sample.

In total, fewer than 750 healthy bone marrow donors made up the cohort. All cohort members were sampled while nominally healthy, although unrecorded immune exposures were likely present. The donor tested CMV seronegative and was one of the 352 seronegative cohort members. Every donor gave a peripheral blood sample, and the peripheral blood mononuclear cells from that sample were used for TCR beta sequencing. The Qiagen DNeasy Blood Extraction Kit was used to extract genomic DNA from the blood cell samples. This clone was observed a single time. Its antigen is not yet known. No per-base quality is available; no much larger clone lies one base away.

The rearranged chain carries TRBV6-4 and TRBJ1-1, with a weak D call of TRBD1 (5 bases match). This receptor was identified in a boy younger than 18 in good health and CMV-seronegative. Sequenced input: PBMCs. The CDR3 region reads CAADPDSNTEAFF. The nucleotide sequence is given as TGTGCCGCCGACCCCGACAGTAACACTGAAGCTTTCTTT.